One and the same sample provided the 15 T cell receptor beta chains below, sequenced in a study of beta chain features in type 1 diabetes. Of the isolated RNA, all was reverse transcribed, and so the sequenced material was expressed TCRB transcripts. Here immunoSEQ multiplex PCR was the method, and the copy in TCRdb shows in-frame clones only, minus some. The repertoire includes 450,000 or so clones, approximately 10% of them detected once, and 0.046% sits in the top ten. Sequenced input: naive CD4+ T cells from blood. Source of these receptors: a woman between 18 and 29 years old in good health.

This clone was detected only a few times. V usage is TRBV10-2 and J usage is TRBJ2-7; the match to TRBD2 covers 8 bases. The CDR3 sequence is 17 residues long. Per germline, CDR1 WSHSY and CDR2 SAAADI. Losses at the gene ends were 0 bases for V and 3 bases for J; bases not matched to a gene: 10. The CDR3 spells CASSESGPLAAYYEQYF. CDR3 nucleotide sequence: TGCGCCAGCAGTGAGTCCGGCCCACTAGCGGCATACTACGAGCAGTACTTC.

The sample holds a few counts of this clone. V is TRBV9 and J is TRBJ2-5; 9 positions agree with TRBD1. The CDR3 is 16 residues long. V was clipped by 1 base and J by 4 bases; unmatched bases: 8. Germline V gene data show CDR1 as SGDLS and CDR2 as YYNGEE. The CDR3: CASSVLGTGIRETQYF. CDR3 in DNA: TGTGCCAGCAGCGTACTCGGGACAGGGATTCGAGAGACCCAGTACTTC.

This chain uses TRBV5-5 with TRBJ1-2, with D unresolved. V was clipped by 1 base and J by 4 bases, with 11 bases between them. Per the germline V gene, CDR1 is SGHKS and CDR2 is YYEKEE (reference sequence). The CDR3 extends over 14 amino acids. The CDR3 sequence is CASSLMVGSYGYTF. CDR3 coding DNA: TGTGCCAGCAGCTTGATGGTAGGAAGCTATGGCTACACCTTC.

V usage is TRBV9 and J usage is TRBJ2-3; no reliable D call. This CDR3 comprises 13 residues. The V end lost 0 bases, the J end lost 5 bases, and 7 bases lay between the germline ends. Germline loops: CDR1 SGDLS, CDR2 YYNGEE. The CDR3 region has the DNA TGTGCCAGCAGCGTAGTTAGAGGAGATACGCAGTATTTT. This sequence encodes CASSVVRGDTQYF.

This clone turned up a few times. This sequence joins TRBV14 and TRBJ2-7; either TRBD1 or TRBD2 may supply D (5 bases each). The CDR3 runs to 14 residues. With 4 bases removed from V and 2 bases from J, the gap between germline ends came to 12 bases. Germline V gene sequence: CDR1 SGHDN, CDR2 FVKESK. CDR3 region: CASSRGPGPYEQYV. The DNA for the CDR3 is TGTGCCAGCAGCCGCGGACCGGGGCCCTACGAGCAGTACGTC.

The CDR3 is CASSPLTGLPYNEQFF. Written as DNA, the CDR3 is TGTGCCAGCAGCCCCCTCACGGGACTCCCCTACAATGAGCAGTTCTTC. The rearrangement joins TRBV7-3 to TRBJ2-1; D may be TRBD2 (6 bases). Germline V gene lookup returns CDR1 SGHTA and CDR2 FQGTGA. The CDR3 has 16 amino acids. V was cut by 5 bases and J by 2 bases, with 16 bases left in between.

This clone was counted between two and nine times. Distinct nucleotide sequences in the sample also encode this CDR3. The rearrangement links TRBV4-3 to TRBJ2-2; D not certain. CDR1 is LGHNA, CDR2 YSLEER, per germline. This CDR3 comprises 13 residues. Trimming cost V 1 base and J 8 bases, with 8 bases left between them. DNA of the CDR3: TGCGCCAGCAGCCAAGGAAGAATTGGGGAGCTGTTTTTT. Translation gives CASSQGRIGELFF.

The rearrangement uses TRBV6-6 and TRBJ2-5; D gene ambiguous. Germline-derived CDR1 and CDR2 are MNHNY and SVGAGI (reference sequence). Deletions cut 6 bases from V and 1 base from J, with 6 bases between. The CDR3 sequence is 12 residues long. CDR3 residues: CASRALQETQYF. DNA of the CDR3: TGTGCCAGCAGAGCTCTCCAAGAGACCCAGTACTTC.

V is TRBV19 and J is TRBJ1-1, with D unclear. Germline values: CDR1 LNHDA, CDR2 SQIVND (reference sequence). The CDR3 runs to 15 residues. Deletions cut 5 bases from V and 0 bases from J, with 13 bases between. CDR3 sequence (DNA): TGTGCCAGTAGTGTCCGGCAGGTGATGAACACTGAAGCTTTCTTT. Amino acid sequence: CASSVRQVMNTEAFF. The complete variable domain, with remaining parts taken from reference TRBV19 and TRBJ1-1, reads DGGITQSPKYLFRKEGQNVTLSCEQNLNHDAMYWYRQDPGQGLRLIYYSQIVNDFQKGDIAEGYSVSREKKESFPLTVTSAQKNPTAFYLCASSVRQVMNTEAFFGQGTRLTVV.

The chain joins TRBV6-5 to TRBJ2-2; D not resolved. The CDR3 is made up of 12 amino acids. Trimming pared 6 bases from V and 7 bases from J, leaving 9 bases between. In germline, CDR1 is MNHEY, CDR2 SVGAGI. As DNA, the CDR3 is TGTGCCAGCAGCTTCCCGGTCGGGGAGCTGTTTTTT. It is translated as CASSFPVGELFF.

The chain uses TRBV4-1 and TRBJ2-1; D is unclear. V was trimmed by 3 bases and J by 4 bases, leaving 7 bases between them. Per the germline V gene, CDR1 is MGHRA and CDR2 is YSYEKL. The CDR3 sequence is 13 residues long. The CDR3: CASSHTYYNEQFF. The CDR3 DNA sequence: TGCGCCAGCAGCCACACCTATTACAATGAGCAGTTCTTC.

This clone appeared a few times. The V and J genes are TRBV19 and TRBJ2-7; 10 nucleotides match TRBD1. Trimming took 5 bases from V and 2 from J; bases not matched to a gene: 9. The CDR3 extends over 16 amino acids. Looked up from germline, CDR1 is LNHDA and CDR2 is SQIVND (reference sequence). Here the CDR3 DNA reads TGTGCCAGTAGTCCCTCGGGACAGGGGCGGACCTACGAGCAGTACTTC. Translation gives CASSPSGQGRTYEQYF.

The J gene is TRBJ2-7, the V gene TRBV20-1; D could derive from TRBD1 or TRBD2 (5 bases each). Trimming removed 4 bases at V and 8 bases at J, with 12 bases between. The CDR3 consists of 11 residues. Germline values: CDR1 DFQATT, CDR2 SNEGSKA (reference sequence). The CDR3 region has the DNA TGCAGTGCTACCTGGGACCGGAAGCAGTACGTC. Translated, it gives CSATWDRKQYV.

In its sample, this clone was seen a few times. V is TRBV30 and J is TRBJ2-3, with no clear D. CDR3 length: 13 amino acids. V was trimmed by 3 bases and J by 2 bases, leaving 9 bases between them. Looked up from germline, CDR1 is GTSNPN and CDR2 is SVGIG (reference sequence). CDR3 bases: TGTGCCTGGAGAGGAAAGGACACAGATACGCAGTATTTT. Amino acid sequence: CAWRGKDTDTQYF.

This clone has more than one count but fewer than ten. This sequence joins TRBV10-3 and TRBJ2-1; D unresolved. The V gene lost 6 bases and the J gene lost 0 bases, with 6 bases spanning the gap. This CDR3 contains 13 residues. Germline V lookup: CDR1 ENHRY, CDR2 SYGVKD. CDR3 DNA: TGTGCCATCAGACAGAGCTCCTACAATGAGCAGTTCTTC. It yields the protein CAIRQSSYNEQFF.